Each of the 3 T cell receptor beta chains below was sequenced from the same sample in a study of CD4 and CD8 cells across lung adenocarcinoma regions. Via MiXCR, TCRdb re-called the PCR reads, giving one row per CDR3 protein. The sample carries under 20,000 distinct CDR3 sequences, 45% to 60% recorded once. The sample was CD8+ T cells from the center of a lung tumor. All receptors derive from a female donor with lung adenocarcinoma. The CD4 and CD8 labels of this study may be unreliable.

This clonotype was detected many times. J is TRBJ2-7 and V is TRBV12-3 or TRBV12-4; 11 bases match TRBD1. V dropped 6 bases and J dropped 4; count of bases not matched to a gene: 5. The CDR3 has 14 residues. The CDR3, as DNA: TGTGCCAGCAGCAGGACAGGGGGCATATACGAGCAGTACTTC. Translating it yields CASSRTGGIYEQYF.

V usage is TRBV27 and J usage is TRBJ2-5; D not resolved. Germline CDR1 MNHEY, CDR2 SMNVEV (reference sequence). CDR3 length: 13 residues. V was trimmed by 0 bases and J by 5 bases, leaving 7 bases between them. The CDR3 DNA is TGTGCCAGCAGTTTATCGAATGAGGAGACCCAGTACTTC. Amino acid sequence: CASSLSNEETQYF.

This clonotype turned up a few times. This rearrangement joins TRBV6-1 to TRBJ1-6; 7 positions agree with TRBD1. CDR3 length: 13 amino acids. Germline trimming cut 3 bases from V and 10 bases from J; bases unmatched to any gene: 3. Germline lookup yields CDR1 MNHNS and CDR2 SASEGT. The CDR3 reads CASSETGNSPLHF. The CDR3 DNA is TGTGCCAGCAGTGAGACAGGGAACTCACCCCTCCACTTT.